The clone carrying this T cell receptor (beta chain) was recorded once. The antigen is not known. RNA, at about 0.45 to 1 ug, was reverse transcribed with random hexamers. The TCR beta CDR3 was amplified by immunoSEQ multiplex PCR across 54 Vbeta, 13 Jbeta. One entry per CDR3 protein, called by TCRdb with MiXCR from the immunoSEQ multiplex PCR reads. The data show fewer than 250,000 distinct CDR3 sequences, approximately 93% seen once. This record belongs to a study of CD8 T cells in Susac syndrome. TCR beta sequencing was performed on blood CD8+ and CD4+ T cells. Healthy donors were controls matched for age and sex. The study's findings and limits: As the study acknowledged, the number of individuals in its TCR sequencing and HLA analysis was relatively small.

The receptor was derived from a human donor in good health. Sequenced material: CD4+ T cells from PBMCs.

The DNA for the CDR3 is TGTGCCAGCAGCCAGAATTGGGGACAGATTAGGAATGAGCAGTTCTTC. This sequence encodes CASSQNWGQIRNEQFF. The rearrangement uses TRBV14 and TRBJ2-1, with 7 bases that match TRBD1. The CDR3 has 16 residues. J was trimmed by 7 bases and V by 3 bases; bases with no gene match: 12. Germline lookup yields CDR1 SGHDN and CDR2 FVKESK.